This TCR beta chain was profiled in a study of shared clonotypes between healthy human individuals. Whole-study context: The cohort comprised a couple of women and a few men. Their ages spanned 18 to 49 years. Per donor, three plates held CD4 naive cells, three held CD4 memory, two held CD8 naive and one held CD8 memory. Notes on the study in general: Memory subsets had estimated richness that was generally smaller than that of naive subsets.

Profiled with immunoSEQ multiplex PCR; TCRdb holds only in-frame clones, not every one. The sample lists some 2,500,000 clones; 92% were seen once. About this clone itself: The antigen is undetermined.

V shed 4 bases, J shed 1 base, and the junction held 2 bases outside the gene matches. The germline V gene encodes CDR1 WSHSY and CDR2 SAAADI. This CDR3 contains 15 residues. The receptor was derived from a man younger than 35 in good health. Some clones in this sample may be carry-over from other donors' samples. This chain joins TRBV10-2 and TRBJ2-2, with TRBD2 matching over 8 bases. The sample consisted of naive CD4+ T cells from PBMCs. The subset: CD45RA+ positively selected. In nucleotides, the CDR3 is TGCGCCAGCAGTGTAGCGGGGAGGAACACCGGGGAGCTGTTTTTT. Translated, it gives CASSVAGRNTGELFF.